These 2 T cell receptor beta chains originate from one sample sequenced in a study of blood T cell repertoires in COVID-19. Repertoires were generated with immunoSEQ multiplex PCR, while TCRdb's copy carries only in-frame clones and drops some. The sample includes about 190,000 clones, 90% of them seen just once. The sequencing sample was made of peripheral blood. The receptors shown here come from a man aged 50 or older with acute or convalescent COVID-19.

This clone was seen a single time. The rearrangement uses TRBV19 and TRBJ2-7; D possibly corresponds to TRBD1 (5 bases). CDR1 and CDR2 (germline): LNHDA, SQIVND (reference sequence). The CDR3 spans 13 residues. Trimming pared 5 bases from V and 2 bases from J, leaving 10 bases between. The CDR3 region has the DNA TGTGCCAGTAGTTATGAGACAGCCTACGAGCAGTACTTC. Translating gives CASSYETAYEQYF.

The rearrangement uses TRBV5-8 and TRBJ1-6; D may be TRBD1 (5 bases). In germline, CDR1 is SGHTS, CDR2 YDEGEE. The length of the CDR3 is 12 residues. V dropped 4 bases and J dropped 18 bases, with 17 bases sitting between them. The CDR3 bases are TGTGCCAGCAGCCTGGGACTTTCCGCACCCCACTTT. This sequence encodes CASSLGLSAPHF.